This T cell receptor (beta chain) was obtained from a study of T cells in localized non-small cell lung cancer (TCRdb year 2020). Describing the broader study: The study analyzed T cell repertoires of 200 to 250 early-stage NSCLC patients, comparing tumors and uninvolved tumor-adjacent lungs. All 240 or so NSCLC patients in the cohort were treatment-naive and had localized lung tumors that were resected. A mean age of roughly 66 years was recorded for the NSCLC patients, of whom 129 were male and some 99 were female.

The CDR3 sequence holds 16 residues, the cysteine and phenylalanine included. Just CDR3 DNA is preserved here, 48 bases in frame from base 1. Per the germline V gene (reference sequence), LNHDA is the CDR1 and SQIVND is the CDR2. V ends up 3 bases short and J 0 bases short, with an unmatched junction base count of 7. To note about this clone: There is no known antigen for this receptor. No much larger clonotype is one base removed from it; base qualities were not supplied.

Results the study describes overall, beyond this receptor: Longer overall survival was associated with higher blood T cell density, whereas shorter survival was associated with higher adjacent-lung clonality. The highest T cell clonality was observed in uninvolved tumor-adjacent lung, where clonality exceeded that of tumor, suggesting that antigenic responses were more focused in uninvolved tumor-adjacent lung. Since the design was exploratory, TCR variables were selected using unadjusted p-values with no false-discovery rate correction. Because multi-region tumor sequencing was not performed, intratumor heterogeneity could not be ruled out. A median of around 50 of the top 100 tumor clones turned up in the paired uninvolved adjacent lung, and about 28 of those clones also ranked among the top 100 of that same adjacent lung.

At diagnosis, peripheral blood, uninvolved tumor-adjacent lung and tumor were collected and were preserved as a mix of fresh-frozen and FFPE material. For TCR repertoire profiling, blood samples were analyzed as peripheral blood mononuclear cells. TCR beta CDR3 regions were sequenced from DNA using the immunoSEQ Assay. The original pipeline was this. To compute T cell density, TCR beta template counts were normalized to usable DNA, which was estimated by amplifying housekeeping genes. Richness was estimated using the preseqR package, with extrapolation to 400,000 templates for PBMC samples and to 120,000 templates for tissue samples. Clonality was defined as one minus Pielou's evenness. Differential abundance testing on productive amino-acid clonotypes, with a minimum total count of 5 and an alpha of 0.1, was used to identify tissue-enriched TCRs. The Jaccard Index and the Morisita Overlap Index were used to quantify repertoire overlap between compartments. GLIPH clustered TCR beta CDR3s with public tetramer-defined viral CDR3s; viral motifs required at least three viral sequences plus V-gene enrichment. The table was pulled from immuneACCESS by TCRdb, which kept in-frame rearrangements only. Such tables lose some clones; where checked, under half of the loss comes from unresolved V genes, and the rest has no known cause. The DNA was the basis for D and trimming; V, J and clone size are from that table. The sample data list some 41,000 clones, and about 91% of these were observed just once. About 10% of the sample is in the top ten clones.

This receptor was identified in a woman aged 35 to 70 with stage II lung adenocarcinoma. In this chain, TRBV19 is recombined with TRBJ2-7, with 8 middle bases fitting TRBD2. The material sequenced was PBMCs, taken before any cancer treatment. Here is the DNA: TGTGCCAGTAGTATCGGAAGCGGGAGTGCCTCCTACGAGCAGTACTTC. It translates to CASSIGSGSASYEQYF.